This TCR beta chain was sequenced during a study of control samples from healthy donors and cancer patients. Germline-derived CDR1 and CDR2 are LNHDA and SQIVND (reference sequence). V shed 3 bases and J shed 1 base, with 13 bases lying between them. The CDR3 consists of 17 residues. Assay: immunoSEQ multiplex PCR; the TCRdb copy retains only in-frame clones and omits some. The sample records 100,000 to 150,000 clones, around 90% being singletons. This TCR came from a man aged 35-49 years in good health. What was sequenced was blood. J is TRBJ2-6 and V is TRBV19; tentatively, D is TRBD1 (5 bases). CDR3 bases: TGTGCCAGTAGTATCCCCCCAGGGAAGTCTGGGGCCAACGTCCTGACTTTC. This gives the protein CASSIPPGKSGANVLTF.